The 25 T cell receptor beta chains in this list originate from one sample, sequenced in a study of STAT5B mutations in CD4+ large granular lymphocyte leukemia. Sequenced by immunoSEQ multiplex PCR; TCRdb stores in-frame clones only, minus some. Here the sample spans about 35,000 clones, about 70% being singletons. The sample comprised CD4+ T cells from blood buffy coats. The source is a human donor in good health.

This clone was detected once. V is TRBV21-1 and J is TRBJ2-7; the table calls TRBD1, which could not be checked here. TRBV21-1 is given as a pseudogene. The CDR3 is 15 amino acids. CDR3 coding DNA: TGTGCCAGCAGCAAACCCCGGACAGGGTGGTGCGAGCAGTACTTC. This encodes CASSKPRTGWCEQYF.

The chain joins TRBV4-2 to TRBJ1-2; maybe TRBD1 (5 bases). Trimming removed 0 bases at V and 4 bases at J, with 9 bases between. CDR1 is LGHNA and CDR2 is YNFKEQ in the germline V gene. The length of the CDR3 is 14 residues. CDR3 protein: CASSQEGAGYGYTF. As DNA, the CDR3 is TGTGCCAGCAGCCAAGAAGGGGCGGGCTATGGCTACACCTTC.

This clone was observed a handful of times. This chain links TRBV27 with TRBJ2-1; tentatively, D is TRBD2 (5 bases). The CDR3 loop spans 16 amino acids. The germline V and J ends were trimmed by 6 bases and 0 bases, with 15 bases remaining between them. Germline-derived CDR1 and CDR2 are MNHEY and SMNVEV (reference sequence). This CDR3 is CASSPDSQSSYNEQFF. The CDR3 nucleotides read TGTGCCAGCAGCCCGGACTCTCAGAGCTCCTACAATGAGCAGTTCTTC.

This chain uses TRBV7-9 with TRBJ2-3; D is uncertain. With 3 bases removed from V and 1 base from J, the gap between germline ends came to 8 bases. CDR1 SEHNR and CDR2 FQNEAQ come from the germline V gene (reference sequence). The length of the CDR3 is 14 residues. Here the CDR3 reads CASSFTSGTDTQYF. The CDR3 DNA reads as TGTGCCAGCAGCTTCACTTCGGGCACAGATACGCAGTATTTT.

This clone occurred once. This sequence joins TRBV21-1 and TRBJ2-7; the table gives TRBD1 as D, unverified against the DNA. TRBV21-1 is annotated as a pseudogene. This CDR3 contains 12 residues. In nucleotides, the CDR3 is TGTGCCAGCAGCCGGACAGCTTACGAGCAGTACTTC. It codes for CASSRTAYEQYF.

This clone is a singleton in its sample. This rearrangement joins TRBV12-5 to TRBJ1-3, with TRBD1 identical over 8 bases. CDR1 LGHNT and CDR2 FRNRAP come from the germline V gene. V lost 0 bases and J lost 3; bases outside the gene matches: 10. The CDR3 sequence is 18 residues long. In nucleotides, the CDR3 is TGTGCTAGTGGTTTGGTACGGCCAGGGGGCTTATTTGGAAACACCATATATTTT. Translation gives CASGLVRPGGLFGNTIYF. The variable domain in full, completed from reference TRBV12-5 and TRBJ1-3, reads DARVTQTPRHKVTEMGQEVTMRCQPILGHNTVFWYRQTMMQGLELLAYFRNRAPLDDSGMPKDRFSAEMPDATLATLKIQPSEPRDSAVYFCASGLVRPGGLFGNTIYFGEGSWLTVV.

The V call is TRBV19, the J call TRBJ1-3; 7 bases match TRBD1. Unmatched junction bases numbered 8, after V lost 7 bases and J lost 2 bases. The CDR3 runs to 15 residues. Germline assignment: CDR1 LNHDA and CDR2 SQIVND (reference sequence). CDR3 sequence reads: CASTRDSIAGNTIYF. The CDR3 DNA reads as TGTGCCAGTACCAGGGACAGTATCGCTGGAAACACCATATATTTT.

The V call is TRBV5-6, the J call TRBJ1-6, with a possible D match to TRBD1 (5 bases). Looked up from germline, CDR1 is SGHDT and CDR2 is YYEEEE. Trimming cost V 3 bases and J 1 base, with 8 bases left between them. The length of the CDR3 is 15 residues. For the CDR3, the DNA is TGTGCCAGCAGCTGGGGGGATTCCTATAATTCACCCCTCCACTTT. It translates to CASSWGDSYNSPLHF.

This chain links TRBV6-5 with TRBJ1-2, with TRBD1 identical over 8 bases. V shed 5 bases and J 7 bases; nucleotides not matched to a gene: 12. This CDR3 is built from 15 residues. Germline CDR1 reads MNHEY; CDR2 reads SVGAGI. The CDR3 DNA follows: TGTGCCAGCAGTAAATCGGGGACAGGATCGGCTGGCTACACCTTC. This translates into CASSKSGTGSAGYTF.

The chain is built from TRBV27 and TRBJ1-6; TRBD1 might be the D (6 bases). Trimming took 3 bases from V and 8 from J, leaving 17 bases between them. Germline lookup yields CDR1 MNHEY and CDR2 SMNVEV (reference sequence). This CDR3 region has 16 residues. CDR3 amino acids: CASSLVGAGRDSPLHF. In DNA, the CDR3 is TGTGCCAGCAGTTTGGTGGGGGCAGGGAGGGATTCACCCCTCCACTTT.

This rearrangement joins TRBV30 to TRBJ2-5; the D is unclear. The V and J ends lost 0 bases and 2 bases respectively, with 13 bases between them. This CDR3 comprises 15 residues. Germline assignment: CDR1 GTSNPN and CDR2 SVGIG (reference sequence). The chain's CDR3 is CAWSVSLLVQETQYF. CDR3 DNA sequence: TGTGCCTGGAGTGTGTCTTTGCTAGTTCAAGAGACCCAGTACTTC.

V gene TRBV5-6 combines with J gene TRBJ2-5; no clear D. From germline, CDR1 is SGHDT and CDR2 YYEEEE. V lost 2 bases to trimming and J lost 2 bases, with 13 bases between them. This CDR3 comprises 15 residues. CDR3 protein: CASSFQVAPQETQYF. CDR3 in DNA: TGTGCCAGCAGCTTTCAGGTTGCGCCACAAGAGACCCAGTACTTC.

The J gene is TRBJ1-1, the V gene TRBV5-5; D remains unclear. The CDR3 is 15 residues long. Germline CDR1 is SGHKS and CDR2 is YYEKEE (reference sequence). Trimming removed 0 bases at V and 5 bases at J, with 14 bases between. CDR3 DNA sequence: TGTGCCAGCAGCTTGGTGGGAGGCGGTGGTACTGAAGCTTTCTTT. This sequence encodes CASSLVGGGGTEAFF.

The J gene is TRBJ2-7, the V gene TRBV11-1, with 8 nucleotides matching TRBD1. The germline V gene encodes CDR1 SGHAT and CDR2 FQDESV (reference sequence). The CDR3 has 15 residues. V trimming: 5 bases; J trimming: 2 bases; junction bases outside the gene matches: 8. As DNA, the CDR3 is TGTGCCAGCAGCCGACCGGGACAGGAGCCCTACGAGCAGTACTTC. It encodes CASSRPGQEPYEQYF.

Comments on this clone: Germline is not matched at one junction end, which may reflect a read error. Other DNA sequences in the same sample also yield this CDR3. The chain employs TRBV13 and TRBJ1-1, with D possibly matching TRBD1 (5 bases). Germline V gives CDR1 PRHDT, CDR2 FYEKMQ (reference sequence). This CDR3 contains 13 residues. Here the CDR3 DNA reads TGTGCCAGCAGCTTAGGGACAGAGGCTGAAGCCTTCTTT. Its protein product is CASSLGTEAEAFF.

The chain joins TRBV18 to TRBJ1-5; 8 bases map to TRBD1. CDR1 KGHSH and CDR2 LQKENI come from the germline V gene. The CDR3 contains 14 residues. The V gene end was trimmed by 5 bases and the J gene end by 2 bases; junction bases not matched to a gene: 2. CDR3: CASSTGGGNQPQHF. The CDR3, as DNA: TGTGCCAGCTCAACAGGGGGGGGCAATCAGCCCCAGCATTTT.

This rearrangement joins TRBV9 to TRBJ1-1; D uncertain. V lost 6 bases to trimming and J lost 1 base, with 13 bases between them. This CDR3 is built from 14 residues. Germline V CDR1 and CDR2: SGDLS, YYNGEE. This chain's CDR3 is CASTFGEWNTEAFF. The CDR3 coding sequence is TGTGCCAGCACCTTTGGGGAGTGGAACACTGAAGCTTTCTTT.

This clone was seen a single time. The chain combines TRBV27 with TRBJ1-1, with D perhaps TRBD1 (5 bases). The V end lost 3 bases, the J end lost 1 base, and 9 bases lay between the germline ends. The CDR3 extends over 14 amino acids. Germline V gives CDR1 MNHEY, CDR2 SMNVEV (reference sequence). CDR3 protein: CASSFQGWNTEAFF. DNA of the CDR3: TGTGCCAGCAGTTTTCAGGGCTGGAACACTGAAGCTTTCTTT.

This chain uses TRBV5-4 with TRBJ2-7, with 12 bases aligning to TRBD2. Germline values: CDR1 SGHNT, CDR2 YYREEE (reference sequence). This CDR3 is 15 amino acids long. J was trimmed by 4 bases and V by 4 bases; bases with no gene match: 6. In nucleotides, the CDR3 is TGTGCCAGCAGCAAAACTAGCGGGGGGTTTTACGAGCAGTACTTC. This gives the protein CASSKTSGGFYEQYF.

This chain uses TRBV7-8 with TRBJ2-5; 12 bases map to TRBD1. The CDR3 length is 20 residues. With V trimmed by 1 base and J by 2 bases, 14 bases remained unmatched. Per germline, CDR1 SGHVS and CDR2 FQNEAQ. Written as DNA, the CDR3 is TGTGCCAGCAGCTTAGGCACTGGGCGCCCGGGACAGGGGGCTCAAGAGACCCAGTACTTC. Translated: CASSLGTGRPGQGAQETQYF.

The table lists this clone with a count of one. V usage is TRBV5-5 and J usage is TRBJ2-7; no reliable D call. The length of the CDR3 is 11 residues. Trimming stripped 0 bases from V and 10 bases from J, with 8 bases between. Germline V lookup: CDR1 SGHKS, CDR2 YYEKEE (reference sequence). The CDR3 loop is CASSLDRSQYF. CDR3 nucleotides: TGTGCCAGCAGCTTGGATCGGTCTCAGTACTTC.

This sequence joins TRBV5-8 and TRBJ2-2; D might be TRBD1 or TRBD2, each matching 5 bases. The CDR3 contains 14 residues. With 6 bases removed from V and 7 bases from J, the gap between germline ends came to 16 bases. Germline-derived CDR1 and CDR2 are SGHTS and YDEGEE. The CDR3 sequence is CASTNSAGSGELFF. As DNA, the CDR3 is TGTGCCAGCACCAACTCGGCAGGGAGCGGGGAGCTGTTTTTT.

V and J are TRBV30 and TRBJ2-5; the match to TRBD1 covers 8 bases. The end of the DNA aligns better with TRBJ2-7, so the J call may be wrong. CDR3 length: 17 amino acids. CDR1 GTSNPN and CDR2 SVGIG come from the germline V gene (reference sequence). CDR3 DNA: TGTGCCGGGCAGGGGGCACCTCGGTTGGGGATTACCTACGAGCAGTACTTC. It translates to CAGQGAPRLGITYEQYF.

This clone was counted a single time. The rearrangement uses TRBV7-9 and TRBJ1-2; no firm D call. This CDR3 spans 13 amino acids. Germline assignment: CDR1 SEHNR and CDR2 FQNEAQ (reference sequence). V lost 2 bases to trimming and J lost 4 bases, with 8 bases between them. As DNA, the CDR3 is TGTGCCAGCAGCTTACGGGGAGGCTATGGCTACACCTTC. Translated: CASSLRGGYGYTF.

This clone has a single count. V and J are TRBV6-1 and TRBJ1-5; D gene ambiguous. Trimming pared 6 bases from V and 0 bases from J, leaving 9 bases between. This CDR3 has 14 amino acids. Germline V gives CDR1 MNHNS, CDR2 SASEGT. CDR3 nucleotides: TGTGCCAGCAGCACATCGGGTAGCAATCAGCCCCAGCATTTT. Encoded protein: CASSTSGSNQPQHF.